This TCR beta chain was recorded in a study of OX40 agonist ivuxolimab in advanced cancers. The study's findings and limits: Doses of 0.1 to 3.0 mg/kg were accompanied by clonal expansion of CD4+ and CD8+ blood T cells by week 6.

TCRdb's copy holds only in-frame clones and misses some; the assay was immunoSEQ multiplex PCR. Here the sample spans tens of thousands of clones, around 92% being singletons. On this clone: Antigen specificity is unknown.

Per germline, CDR1 MNHNY and CDR2 SVGAGI (reference sequence). The CDR3 loop spans 13 amino acids. V lost 0 bases, J lost 7 bases, and 4 bases lay in between. The sample consisted of CD4+ or CD8+ T cells sorted from blood, taken in a trial of the OX40 agonist ivuxolimab. The rearrangement links TRBV6-6 to TRBJ1-6; D unresolved. This TCR came from an adult with an advanced solid tumor such as melanoma, head and neck, liver or kidney cancer. CDR3 residues: CASSYSRNSPLHF. For the CDR3, the DNA is TGTGCCAGCAGTTACTCCAGAAATTCACCCCTCCACTTT.